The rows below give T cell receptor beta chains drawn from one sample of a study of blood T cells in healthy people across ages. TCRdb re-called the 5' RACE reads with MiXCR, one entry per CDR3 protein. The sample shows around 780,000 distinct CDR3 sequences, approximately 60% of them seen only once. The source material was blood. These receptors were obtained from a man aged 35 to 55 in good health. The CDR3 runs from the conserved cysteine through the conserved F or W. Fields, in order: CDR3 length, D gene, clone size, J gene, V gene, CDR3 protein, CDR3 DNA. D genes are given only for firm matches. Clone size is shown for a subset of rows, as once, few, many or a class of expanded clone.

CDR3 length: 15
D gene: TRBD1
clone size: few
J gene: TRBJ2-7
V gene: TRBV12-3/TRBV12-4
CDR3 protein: CASSFGDRGYYEQYF
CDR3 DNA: TGTGCCAGCAGTTTCGGGGACAGGGGGTACTACGAGCAGTACTTC

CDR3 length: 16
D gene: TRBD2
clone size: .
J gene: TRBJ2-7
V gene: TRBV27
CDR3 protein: CASSSGPGLIHNEQYF
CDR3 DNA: TGTGCCAGCAGTTCGGGACCGGGACTAATCCACAATGAGCAGTACTTC

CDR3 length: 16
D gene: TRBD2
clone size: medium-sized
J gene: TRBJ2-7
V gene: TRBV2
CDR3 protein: CASSESAGGLAYEQYF
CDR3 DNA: TGTGCCAGCAGTGAATCGGCGGGGGGACTAGCCTACGAGCAGTACTTC

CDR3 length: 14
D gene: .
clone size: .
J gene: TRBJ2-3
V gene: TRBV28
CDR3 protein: CASSSLRFTDTQYF
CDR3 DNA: TGTGCCAGCAGTTCCCTGCGCTTCACAGATACGCAGTATTTT

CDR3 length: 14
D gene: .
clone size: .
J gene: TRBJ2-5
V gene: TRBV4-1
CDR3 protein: CASSQVWGQETQYF
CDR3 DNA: TGCGCCAGCAGCCAAGTTTGGGGCCAAGAGACCCAGTACTTC

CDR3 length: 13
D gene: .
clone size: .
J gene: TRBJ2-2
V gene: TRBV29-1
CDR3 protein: CSVEVVSGGELFF
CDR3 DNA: TGCAGCGTTGAAGTAGTCTCAGGAGGGGAGCTGTTTTTT

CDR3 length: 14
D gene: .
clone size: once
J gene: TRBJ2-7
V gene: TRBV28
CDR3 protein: CASSLSDFFGEQYF
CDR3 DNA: TGTGCCAGCAGTTTATCGGACTTCTTTGGGGAGCAGTACTTC

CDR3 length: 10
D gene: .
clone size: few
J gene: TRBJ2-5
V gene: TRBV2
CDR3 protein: CASSNPLGYF
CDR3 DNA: TGTGCCAGCAGTAACCCTCTCGGGTACTTC

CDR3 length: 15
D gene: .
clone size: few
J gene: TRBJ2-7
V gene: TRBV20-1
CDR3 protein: CSARSMASYSYEQYF
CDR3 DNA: TGCAGTGCGAGATCTATGGCTAGCTATTCCTACGAGCAGTACTTC

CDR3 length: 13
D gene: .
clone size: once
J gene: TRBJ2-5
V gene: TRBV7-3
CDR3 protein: CPQGGHPQETQYF
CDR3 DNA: TGTCCCCAGGGAGGACACCCCCAAGAGACCCAGTACTTC

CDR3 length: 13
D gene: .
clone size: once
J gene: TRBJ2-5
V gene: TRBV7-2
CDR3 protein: CASSVGRRGTQYF
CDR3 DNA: TGTGCCAGCAGCGTAGGACGGCGGGGGACCCAGTACTTC

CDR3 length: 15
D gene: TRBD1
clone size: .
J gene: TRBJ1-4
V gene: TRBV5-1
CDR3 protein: CASRDNRGSNEKLFF
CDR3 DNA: TGCGCCAGCAGGGATAACAGGGGCTCTAATGAAAAACTGTTTTTT